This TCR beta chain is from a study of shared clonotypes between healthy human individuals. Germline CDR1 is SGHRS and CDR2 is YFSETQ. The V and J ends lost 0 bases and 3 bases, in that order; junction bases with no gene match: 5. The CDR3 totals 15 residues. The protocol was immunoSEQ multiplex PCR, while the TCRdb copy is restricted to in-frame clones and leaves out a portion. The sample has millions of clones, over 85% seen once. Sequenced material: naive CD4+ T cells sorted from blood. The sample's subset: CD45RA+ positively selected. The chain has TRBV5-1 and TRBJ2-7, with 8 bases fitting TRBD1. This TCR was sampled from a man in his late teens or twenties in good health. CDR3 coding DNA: TGCGCCAGCAGCTTGGGAGGACAGGGAGACTACGAGCAGTACTTC. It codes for CASSLGGQGDYEQYF. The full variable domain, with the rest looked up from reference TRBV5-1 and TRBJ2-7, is KAGVTQTPRYLIKTRGQQVTLSCSPISGHRSVSWYQQTPGQGLQFLFEYFSETQRNKGNFPGRFSGRQFSNSRSEMNVSTLELGDSALYLCASSLGGQGDYEQYFGPGTRLTVT.